This T cell receptor beta chain was captured in a study of CD8 T cells in ankylosing spondylitis. General study results and limits: It appeared that ankylosing spondylitis blood was characterized by a TCR beta motif of several highly homologous variants. According to the report, clones linked to the disease were significantly enriched in matched synovial fluid samples taken from ankylosing spondylitis patients.

This clonotype was detected many times. Its antigen is unidentified. Each CDR3 protein is one row after TCRdb ran MiXCR on the 5' RACE reads. The top ten hold over 1% of the sample, which has about 480,000 distinct CDR3 sequences, roughly 18% seen once. With 7 bases removed from V and 6 bases from J, the gap between germline ends came to 15 bases. There are 13 residues in the CDR3. The sequence derives from a male donor with ankylosing spondylitis. The genes are TRBV12-3 or TRBV12-4 and TRBJ1-2; the D is unclear. Sequenced: blood, either unsorted or a sorted T cell fraction (not recorded which). The CDR3: CASTLTLAHGYTF. For the CDR3, the DNA is TGTGCCAGCACTTTGACACTTGCCCATGGCTACACCTTC.